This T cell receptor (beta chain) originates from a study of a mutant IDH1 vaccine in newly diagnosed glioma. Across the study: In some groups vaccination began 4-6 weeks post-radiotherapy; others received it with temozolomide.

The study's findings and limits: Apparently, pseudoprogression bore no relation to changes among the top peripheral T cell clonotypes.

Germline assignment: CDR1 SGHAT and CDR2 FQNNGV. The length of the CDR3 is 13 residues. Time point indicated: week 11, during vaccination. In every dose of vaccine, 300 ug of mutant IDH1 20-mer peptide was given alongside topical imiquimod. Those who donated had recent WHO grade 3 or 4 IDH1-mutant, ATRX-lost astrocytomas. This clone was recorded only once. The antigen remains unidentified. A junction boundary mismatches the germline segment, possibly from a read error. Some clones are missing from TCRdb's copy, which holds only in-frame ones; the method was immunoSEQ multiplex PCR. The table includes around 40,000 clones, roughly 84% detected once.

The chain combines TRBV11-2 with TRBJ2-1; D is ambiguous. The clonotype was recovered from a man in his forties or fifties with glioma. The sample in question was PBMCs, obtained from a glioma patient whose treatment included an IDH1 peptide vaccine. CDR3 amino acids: CASSLGLENVQFF. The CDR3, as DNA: TGTGCCAGCAGCTTAGGCCTTGAAAATGTGCAGTTCTTC.